Given below is one T cell receptor (beta chain) in context. The target antigen is unknown. The junction differs from germline at one of its ends, possibly a read error. The CDR3 is 13 residues long. The V gene's germline CDR1 is GTSNPN and CDR2 SVGIG (reference sequence). This sample stems from a study of shared clonotypes between healthy human individuals. Profiling relied on immunoSEQ multiplex PCR, and the TCRdb table lists in-frame clones only, not all of them. The sample contains some 900,000 clones, 76% of which appear only once. General study points: Rarefaction analysis demonstrated incomplete sorted-subset sequencing notwithstanding large depth.

J is TRBJ1-2 and V is TRBV30; D might be TRBD1 (5 bases). The sequenced sample consisted of memory CD4+ T cells sorted from blood. Subset given: CD45RA-negative fraction. The sequence came from a man in his late teens or twenties in good health. CDR3 residues: CAWTPTVNYGYTF. CDR3 nucleotide sequence: TGTGCTTGGACCCCGACAGTCAACTATGGCTACACCTTC.